The 8 T cell receptor beta chains listed next were all sequenced from one sample in a study of response to subunit inactivated influenza vaccine. MiXCR was run by TCRdb on the RT-PCR reads, yielding one entry per CDR3 protein. The sample contains about 530,000 distinct CDR3 sequences, 13% of which appear only once. The starting material was PBMCs from blood, obtained more than 35 days after vaccination. The origin of the receptors is a man in his fifties who received an inactivated influenza vaccine.

This sequence joins TRBV5-1 and TRBJ2-6, with TRBD2 identical over 10 bases. Germline assignment: CDR1 SGHRS and CDR2 YFSETQ. The CDR3 runs to 19 residues. Trimming took 0 bases from V and 4 from J; bases not matched to a gene: 10. CDR3 nucleotides: TGCGCCAGCAGCTTGGTTCAGCGGGGGGGCCTCACCGGGGCCAACGTCCTGACTTTC. Protein: CASSLVQRGGLTGANVLTF.

This clonotype was counted only a few times. The V gene is TRBV4-2, the J gene TRBJ2-5; 10 bases fit TRBD2. Per germline, CDR1 LGHNA and CDR2 YNFKEQ. Trimming took 4 bases from V and 5 from J; bases not matched to a gene: 4. This CDR3 is built from 14 residues. The CDR3 nucleotides are TGTGCCAGCAGCCCTAGCGGGAGTTGGGAGACCCAGTACTTC. This translates into CASSPSGSWETQYF.

This chain links TRBV9 with TRBJ2-3; a possible D gene is TRBD1 (5 bases). The CDR3 totals 13 residues. Germline V CDR1 and CDR2: SGDLS, YYNGEE. The V and J ends lost 1 base and 3 bases respectively, with 6 bases between them. The CDR3 coding sequence is TGTGCCAGCAGCGTACAGGGAACAGATACGCAGTATTTT. Its protein is CASSVQGTDTQYF.

This clonotype was observed a few times. V gene TRBV28 combines with J gene TRBJ2-5; tentatively, D is TRBD1 or TRBD2 (5 bases each). The germline V gene encodes CDR1 MDHEN and CDR2 SYDVKM. V shed 5 bases and J shed 5 bases, with 18 bases lying between them. This CDR3 spans 15 amino acids. This chain's CDR3 is CASSRIRDLRETQYF. DNA of the CDR3: TGTGCCAGCAGTCGAATCCGGGACCTGAGGGAGACCCAGTACTTC.

This clonotype was seen repeatedly, ten times or more. The V and J genes are TRBV20-1 and TRBJ2-5; TRBD2 matches 12 bases. Germline lookup yields CDR1 DFQATT and CDR2 SNEGSKA (reference sequence). V shed 6 bases and J 1 base; nucleotides not matched to a gene: 3. This CDR3 spans 14 amino acids. CDR3 residues: CSASTSGGQETQYF. The DNA of the CDR3 is TGCAGTGCGTCGACTAGCGGGGGCCAAGAGACCCAGTACTTC.

The chain combines TRBV4-1 with TRBJ2-5; D might be TRBD1 or TRBD2, each matching 5 bases. Germline V gene data show CDR1 as MGHRA and CDR2 as YSYEKL. CDR3 length: 14 residues. V was trimmed by 0 bases and J by 5 bases, leaving 10 bases between them. The CDR3 DNA sequence: TGCGCCAGCAGCCAAGATCCGGGGCGGGAGACCCAGTACTTC. This codes for CASSQDPGRETQYF.

The chain links TRBV4-3 to TRBJ1-6; D may be TRBD1 (5 bases). V was clipped by 0 bases and J by 2 bases, with 11 bases between them. The CDR3 loop spans 17 amino acids. CDR1 LGHNA and CDR2 YSLEER come from the germline V gene. CDR3 coding DNA: TGCGCCAGCAGCCAAGACGGACGGGGCCCCTATAATTCACCCCTCCACTTT. It is translated as CASSQDGRGPYNSPLHF.

This chain uses TRBV4-2 with TRBJ1-4; 9 bases agree with TRBD1. CDR1 and CDR2 (germline): LGHNA, YNFKEQ. There are 14 residues in the CDR3. The ends lost 4 bases at V and 8 bases at J; junction bases unmatched: 5. This CDR3 is CASSRGQGNEKLFF. The DNA for the CDR3 is TGTGCCAGCAGCCGCGGACAGGGGAACGAAAAACTGTTTTTT.